This TCR beta chain appears in the sequencing data of a study of technical replicates of blood from several donors. The method was immunoSEQ multiplex PCR; TCRdb's version includes in-frame clones alone and lacks a portion of them. Of roughly 59,000 clones listed, approximately 84% are singletons. The germline CDR1 and CDR2 sequences are SGHDT and YYEEEE. The CDR3 length is 17 residues. Trimming left V 2 bases short and J 7 bases short, with 23 bases between. Sequenced sample: PBMCs. The TCR was taken from a human donor in good health. Some clones in this sample may be carry-over from other donors' samples. V gene TRBV5-6 combines with J gene TRBJ2-3, with D possibly being TRBD2 (5 bases). The CDR3 DNA is TGTGCCAGCAGCTTTTCGAGCGGAGACCAAAGAACCCATACGCAGTATTTT. Translation gives CASSFSSGDQRTHTQYF.